The text below deals with one TCR beta chain. This sample was included in a study of blood T cell repertoires in COVID-19. As for the study in general: Specimens from acute and convalescent COVID-19 originated in the United States, Italy and Spain. Sources were T cells, B-cell-depleted T cells, or PBMCs; the material itself was cDNA or gDNA.

The CDR3 contains 16 residues. In germline, CDR1 is MNHEY, CDR2 SMNVEV (reference sequence). V was pared by 6 bases and J by 3 bases, with 4 bases of the junction left unmatched. As originally analysed: For nucleated cells, counts were estimated from reference gene primer amplification. Sequencing used immunoSEQ multiplex PCR; TCRdb keeps in-frame clones, though not all of them. V, J and clone size reflect that table, while D and trimming were determined from the DNA. The sample yields nearly 110,000 clones, around 89% seen once. The genes are TRBV27 and TRBJ2-3, with 15 bases aligning to TRBD2. The sample was peripheral blood. This clonotype was obtained from a man between 35 and 55 years old with active or convalescent COVID-19. CDR3 DNA: TGTGCCAGCAGAGGACTAGCGGGAGGGCCGACAGATACGCAGTATTTT. This translates into CASRGLAGGPTDTQYF.